Listed here are 20 T cell receptor beta chains from one sample, sequenced in a study of T cells after posttransplantation cyclophosphamide. Profiled with immunoSEQ multiplex PCR; TCRdb holds only in-frame clones, not every one. The sample consists of about 18,000 clones, less than 90% of them appearing once. Source material: memory CD4+ T cells sorted from blood. The receptors come from a man aged 25 to 40 in good health and a related stem cell transplant donor.

The chain employs TRBV19 and TRBJ2-3; 12 bases are shared with TRBD1. The CDR3 loop spans 17 amino acids. V lost 5 bases and J lost 4; bases outside the gene matches: 10. The germline gives CDR1 LNHDA, CDR2 SQIVND (reference sequence). The CDR3 here is CASSPRSGQGAPDTQYF. DNA for the CDR3: TGTGCCAGTAGTCCAAGGTCGGGACAGGGGGCCCCAGATACGCAGTATTTT.

This clone appeared once. This chain uses TRBV19 with TRBJ1-3; 8 bases fit TRBD1. Looked up from germline, CDR1 is LNHDA and CDR2 is SQIVND (reference sequence). The CDR3 is 15 residues long. Trimming removed 5 bases from V and 4 bases from J; junction bases left unmatched: 7. CDR3 protein: CASSPQTGAGNTIYF. The CDR3, as DNA: TGTGCCAGTAGTCCCCAGACAGGGGCCGGAAACACCATATATTTT.

This rearrangement joins TRBV5-1 to TRBJ2-7, with TRBD1 as a possible D gene (6 bases). Trimming cost V 3 bases and J 2 bases, with 15 bases left between them. Germline CDR1 is SGHRS and CDR2 is YFSETQ. CDR3 length equals 15 residues. For the CDR3, the DNA is TGCGCCAGCAGCTCCAGGGGCCTTGGTACCTACGAGCAGTACTTC. The encoded protein is CASSSRGLGTYEQYF.

The V gene is TRBV18, the J gene TRBJ2-1; D is uncertain. Trimming removed 3 bases at V and 3 bases at J, with 12 bases between. The CDR3 sequence is 15 residues long. CDR1 and CDR2 (germline): KGHSH, LQKENI. CDR3 bases: TGTGCCAGCTCACCCATAATAAGAGGCTACAATGAGCAGTTCTTC. Translated, it gives CASSPIIRGYNEQFF.

This chain connects TRBV7-8 to TRBJ2-7, with TRBD1 as a possible D gene (5 bases). This CDR3 comprises 14 residues. Trimming pared 4 bases from V and 5 bases from J, leaving 15 bases between. Per the germline V gene, CDR1 is SGHVS and CDR2 is FQNEAQ. CDR3 DNA sequence: TGTGCCAGCAGCTCCAGGGTGAGGTTCGACGAGCAGTACTTC. It is translated as CASSSRVRFDEQYF.

This sequence joins TRBV11-3 and TRBJ2-1; 9 positions match TRBD2. The germline V gene encodes CDR1 SGHNT and CDR2 YENEEA. V gave up 3 bases and J gave up 4 bases; unmatched junction bases: 7. This CDR3 is 16 amino acids long. The CDR3 region has the DNA TGTGCCAGCAGCTTTTCCAGCGGGGGGCCGTACAATGAGCAGTTCTTC. Its translation is CASSFSSGGPYNEQFF.

This CDR3 is CASLNLESSGNTIYF. The CDR3 DNA follows: TGCGCCAGCCTCAACCTGGAGTCCTCTGGAAACACCATATATTTT. The gene calls are TRBV10-1 and TRBJ1-3; no firm D call. Germline-derived CDR1 and CDR2 are WNHNN and SYGVQD (reference sequence). The CDR3 spans 15 residues. V gave up 8 bases and J gave up 0 bases, with 14 bases separating them.

The chain joins TRBV5-4 to TRBJ1-4; D is possibly TRBD1 (5 bases). CDR3 length: 14 residues. CDR1 is SGHNT, CDR2 YYREEE, per germline (reference sequence). Trimming took 1 base from V and 6 from J, leaving 10 bases between them. CDR3 nucleotides: TGTGCCAGCAGCTTGAGAGGGGAGGATGAAAAACTGTTTTTT. It specifies CASSLRGEDEKLFF.

This clone has more than one count but fewer than ten. In DNA, the CDR3 is TGTGCCACACAGGGAACTAGCAATCAGCCCCAGCATTTT. Translation gives CATQGTSNQPQHF. The chain links TRBV2 to TRBJ1-5; TRBD1 might be the D (6 bases). Trimming shortened V by 10 bases and J by 0 bases, and 10 bases separated the two germline ends. The germline V gene has CDR1 SNHLY and CDR2 FYNNEI. The CDR3 contains 13 residues.

The chain has TRBV21-1 and TRBJ2-3; the table's D call, TRBD1, was not checked against the DNA. TRBV21-1 is given as a pseudogene. CDR3 length: 15 amino acids. The CDR3 DNA reads TGTGCCAGCAGCAAAGAAGGGGGTAGCACAGATACGCAGTATTTT. Protein sequence: CASSKEGGSTDTQYF.

The chain couples TRBV5-1 to TRBJ2-3, with 10 bases aligning to TRBD2. This CDR3 has 15 amino acids. Germline values: CDR1 SGHRS, CDR2 YFSETQ. V was pared by 3 bases and J by 2 bases, with 3 bases of the junction left unmatched. CDR3 amino acids: CASSWSGGDTDTQYF. The CDR3 DNA is TGCGCCAGCAGCTGGAGCGGGGGGGACACAGATACGCAGTATTTT.

This chain uses TRBV7-2 with TRBJ2-1; tentative D call: TRBD1 (5 bases). CDR3 size: 14 residues. Germline V gives CDR1 SGHTA, CDR2 FQGNSA. With 8 bases removed from V and 4 bases from J, the gap between germline ends came to 15 bases. DNA of the CDR3: TGTGCCAGCGGGGTAGGGGAACGGTACAATGAGCAGTTCTTC. Its protein is CASGVGERYNEQFF. Complete variable domain (other parts from reference TRBV7-2 and TRBJ2-1): GAGVSQSPSNKVTEKGKDVELRCDPISGHTALYWYRQSLGQGLEFLIYFQGNSAPDKSGLPSDRFSAERTGGSVSTLTIQRTQQEDSAVYLCASGVGERYNEQFFGPGTRLTVL.

J is TRBJ2-7 and V is TRBV7-9; a weak D match, TRBD1 (5 bases). This CDR3 comprises 14 residues. Germline V CDR1 and CDR2: SEHNR, FQNEAQ (reference sequence). The ends were cut back, 1 base at V and 8 bases at J, with 15 bases in the middle. The CDR3 sequence is CASSLGGTQGKQYF. CDR3 bases: TGTGCCAGCAGCTTAGGGGGAACCCAGGGAAAGCAGTACTTC.

This chain uses TRBV7-9 with TRBJ2-3; D might be TRBD1 (6 bases). The CDR3 covers 14 residues. Germline CDR1 SEHNR, CDR2 FQNEAQ (reference sequence). V lost 4 bases, J lost 2 bases, and 10 bases lay in between. The CDR3 nucleotides are TGTGCCAGCAGCTGGTTGGGGGCCACAGATACGCAGTATTTT. Translating it yields CASSWLGATDTQYF.

This chain connects TRBV6-1 to TRBJ2-3; 7 bases fit TRBD1. The CDR3 runs 13 residues. V lost 6 bases to trimming and J lost 4 bases; unmatched junction nucleotides: 4. From germline, CDR1 is MNHNS and CDR2 SASEGT. CDR3 coding DNA: TGTGCCAGCAGCATCCAGGGGGCAGATACGCAGTATTTT. It translates to CASSIQGADTQYF.

The CDR3 DNA is TGTGCCAGCAGCCTGACAGGGTCTAGGAATTCACCCCTCCACTTT. Amino acids: CASSLTGSRNSPLHF. The chain employs TRBV5-4 and TRBJ1-6; TRBD1 aligns across 7 bases. The CDR3 covers 15 residues. Germline V gives CDR1 SGHNT, CDR2 YYREEE (reference sequence). The V and J ends lost 4 bases and 7 bases, in that order; junction bases with no gene match: 8. Drawing the rest from reference TRBV5-4 and TRBJ1-6, the complete variable domain is ETGVTQSPTHLIKTRGQQVTLRCSSQSGHNTVSWYQQALGQGPQFIFQYYREEENGRGNFPPRFSGLQFPNYSSELNVNALELDDSALYLCASSLTGSRNSPLHFGNGTRLTVT.

This sequence joins TRBV9 and TRBJ2-7; TRBD2 matches 7 bases. Germline loops: CDR1 SGDLS, CDR2 YYNGEE. With 4 bases clipped from V and 7 bases from J, the junction kept 20 bases outside the gene matches. The CDR3 spans 17 residues. CDR3 sequence (DNA): TGTGCCAGCAGCCCTCGGGGTCGAAGCGGGGCAAGTGGGGAGCAGTACTTC. It translates to CASSPRGRSGASGEQYF.

In DNA form, the CDR3 reads TGTGCCAGTAGTACTAAGGGACAGGGGAACACTGAAGCTTTCTTT. This codes for CASSTKGQGNTEAFF. This chain connects TRBV19 to TRBJ1-1; 9 bases are shared with TRBD1. The CDR3 contains 15 residues. Germline lookup yields CDR1 LNHDA and CDR2 SQIVND (reference sequence). Trimming at V came to 4 bases and at J to 1 base, leaving 4 bases not matched to a gene.

This clone was counted only a few times. The rearrangement joins TRBV2 to TRBJ2-3; D is possibly TRBD1 (5 bases). V lost 6 bases, J lost 2 bases, and 18 bases lay in between. CDR1 SNHLY and CDR2 FYNNEI come from the germline V gene. The CDR3 loop spans 16 amino acids. The CDR3 protein is CASSPSLQVVTDTQYF. The CDR3 DNA is TGTGCCAGCAGCCCCTCCTTACAGGTGGTCACAGATACGCAGTATTTT.

This chain joins TRBV7-2 and TRBJ1-3; D unclear. This CDR3 region has 17 residues. Trimming pared 5 bases from V and 0 bases from J, leaving 17 bases between. The germline gives CDR1 SGHTA, CDR2 FQGNSA. The CDR3 DNA reads as TGTGCCAGCAGCGAGCTTCCATGGCGGAGCTCTGGAAACACCATATATTTT. It yields the protein CASSELPWRSSGNTIYF.